The present TCR beta chain was sequenced within a study of blood T cells in healthy people across ages (dated by TCRdb to about 2015). Notes on the research overall: In model experiments, roughly one uniquely barcoded TCR beta cDNA molecule per two T cells was captured by template switching. Age-related changes in TCR beta repertoire diversity were measured in the study by deep sequencing normalized with unique cDNA molecular identifiers. The donors were split into four age groups: young (average about 15 years), middle-aged (roughly 39), aged (approximately 60) and long-lived (more than 80). Donors of different ages were randomly distributed across sequencing lanes to avoid experimental bias. Using the same blood draw, the study looked at two additional independent replicas of 1 million unique cDNA reads for two donors, one aged 18 to 29 and the other aged 80 or older.

The sample holds a few counts of this clonotype. There is no known antigen for this receptor. Nothing much larger sits one base from this clone, and base qualities are not available. Library construction relied on 5' RACE. Reads for this sample came from an Illumina HiSeq 2500. A second roughly 6 to 12 cycle PCR used a sample-barcoded 5' primer and a J-beta primer mix. A unique molecular identifier was introduced onto each TCR beta cDNA molecule by a template-switch 5' adaptor carrying 12 random nucleotides. Each sample yielded at least 2.5 million CDR3-containing paired-end reads. All of the RNA was converted into first-strand cDNA using the Mint cDNA synthesis kit, with a TRBC-specific oligonucleotide serving as the primer. After uracil-DNA glycosylase treatment, a first 18-cycle PCR used universal primers M1SS and BC2_uni_R on all cDNA. In the authors' own workflow: For normalization, 1 million high-quality reads, each with a distinct molecular identifier, were randomly selected from each sample. Instead of being binned into consensus sequences, reads that shared molecular identifiers were thrown out. MiTCR, run with a Q25 quality threshold and the strictest error-elimination algorithm, handled CDR3 identification, clonotype clustering and error correction. A nonparametric unseen species model with Euler transformation was used to estimate a lower bound on total TCR beta diversity. The public reads were reanalyzed by TCRdb: fastp trimming at Q25, MiXCR alignment, in-frame beta chains only. Each record represents a unique CDR3 protein, reported with the most common genes and DNA among its rows. The V and J calls here are based on TCRdb, not the publication. For this sample there are about 780,000 distinct CDR3 sequences; approximately 67% appear just once. About a quarter of the sample comes from the top ten.

The research as a whole found: Because donor CMV infection status was unknown, age-related changes in expanded clonotypes were potentially confounded. Compared with the aged group, the long-lived group had more naive CD4+ T cells, fewer expanded clones and increased TCR diversity, suggesting age selection. Estimates of total diversity based on one million sequenced T cells were considered lower bounds and underestimates. Conclusive comparison of naive and antigen-experienced compartments was prevented by the profiling of bulk unsorted PBMCs. A strong correlation was found between observed TCR beta diversity and the percentage of naive T cells measured by flow cytometry. Observed TCR beta diversity per million T cells fell roughly linearly with age, and a significant reduction was already apparent by age approximately 40.

Donors were a few dozen systemically healthy Caucasian individuals from Russia aged roughly 6 to 95 years. Each donor gave ten milliliters of peripheral blood, collected into EDTA-treated Vacutainer tubes. PBMCs were isolated by Ficoll-Paque density-gradient centrifugation, with at least 7 million obtained per sample. Total RNA was extracted from PBMCs with Trizol reagent, with at least 6 micrograms obtained per sample. For every donor, an aliquot of PBMCs went through flow cytometry to measure the percentages of naive CD45RAhigh/CD27high T cells. The CDR3 measures 15 amino acids from cysteine to phenylalanine. Here the CDR3 DNA is all that survives: 45 bases in frame from base 1. Trimming takes 2 bases from V and 6 bases from J, and the germline ends sit 14 bases apart. CDR1 SGHTA and CDR2 FQGNSA were looked up in the germline V gene.

The clonotype originates from a young man in good health. The rearranged segments are TRBV7-2 and TRBJ2-4; the D segment might be TRBD1 or TRBD2, since each matches 5 bases. The sequenced material came from blood. The CDR3: CASSLTSRGGNIQYF. The nucleotide sequence is given as TGTGCCAGCAGCTTAACTAGTAGGGGTGGAAACATTCAGTACTTC.